Listed here is a single TCR beta chain. This clone's antigen is unknown. Base qualities are not provided; no much larger clone lies one nucleotide away. The immunoSEQ Assay, a bias-controlled multiplex PCR, was used to amplify TCRbeta CDR3 regions from genomic DNA. The authors processed their data as follows. The number of nucleated cells in each sample was estimated from the amplification of reference gene primers within the assay. To quantify the absolute abundance of each unique TCRbeta CDR3 rearrangement, sequence reads were collapsed and filtered. For each sample, productive Simpson clonality was calculated by taking the square root of Simpson's diversity index across productive rearrangements. Imported from immuneACCESS, the table was reduced by TCRdb to in-frame sequences with V and J called. These copies leave out some clones; in studies compared against another copy, an unresolved V gene accounts for under half, and the cause of the remainder is not known. D and trimming come from the DNA, and the V and J calls and clone size come from that table. This sample gives 65,000 to 85,000 clones in total; approximately 88% of them show up just once. The ten largest make up about 2.4% of the sample.

This entry belongs to a study of blood T cell repertoires in COVID-19 (dated by TCRdb to the early 2020s). Looking at the study overall: Samples covering the acute and convalescent phases of COVID-19 were provided by collaborators in the United States, Italy and Spain. The material from the prospective study consisted of cDNA or gDNA derived from T cells, B-cell-depleted T cells, or PBMCs. The dataset comprised deeply sampled blood TCRbeta repertoires from subjects exposed to, actively infected with, or recovered from COVID-19. A freely available public database, intended as a resource for researchers studying the immune response to SARS-CoV-2, is where the repertoires were released. The samples were drawn from two sources: the first 160 participants of the ongoing ImmuneRACE study, and some 1,300 subjects contributed by 6 global collaborators. A de-identified subject ID, COVID-19 status, age in years and sex were almost always included in the sample metadata. Where available, HLA class I and class II types were obtained from metadata supplied by the sample provider rather than from assay-based typing. Overall study outcomes, separate from this receptor: The amount of clinical and demographic metadata varied by source and participant and was provided uncurated.

At the junction V is shortened by 0 bases and J by 4 bases; bases outside the gene matches: 0. The CDR3 starts with the cysteine, ends with the phenylalanine, and has 15 residues. Only the CDR3 DNA stays, 45 bases, in frame from base 1. The germline V gene encodes CDR1 MRHNA and CDR2 SNTAGT. Each collaborating institution followed its own protocols to collect whole blood in K2EDTA tubes. For TCRbeta analysis, collaborator samples were shipped as frozen whole blood, as isolated PBMCs, or as DNA extracted from either sample type. The chain is assembled from TRBV6-4 and TRBJ2-3; TRBD2 agrees with 11 junctional bases. This clonotype was sampled from a human donor in a cohort sampled during active COVID-19. Sequencing was performed on peripheral blood. In nucleotides, the sequence is TGTGCCAGCAGTGACTCTAGCGGGGGGGCAGATACGCAGTATTTT. Its translation is CASSDSSGGADTQYF.